What follows are 15 T cell receptor beta chains derived from one specimen sequenced in a study of blood T cell repertoires in COVID-19. Sequencing used immunoSEQ multiplex PCR; TCRdb keeps in-frame clones, though not all of them. The sample consists of a few hundred thousand clones, 88% of them appearing once. Sequenced: PBMCs or T cells enriched from blood (not recorded which). These receptor sequences come from a woman in her 30s who had been exposed to COVID-19.

The rearrangement links TRBV10-2 to TRBJ2-7; possible D gene TRBD1, 6 bases. The germline V gene encodes CDR1 WSHSY and CDR2 SAAADI. Trimming cost V 7 bases and J 0 bases, with 7 bases left between them. The CDR3 length is 12 residues. CDR3 DNA sequence: TGCGCCAGCACGGACAGCTCCTACGAGCAGTACTTC. This codes for CASTDSSYEQYF.

The chain employs TRBV7-9 and TRBJ2-2, with TRBD2 identical over 8 bases. Germline lookup yields CDR1 SEHNR and CDR2 FQNEAQ (reference sequence). CDR3 length: 15 amino acids. Germline trimming cut 4 bases from V and 6 bases from J; bases unmatched to any gene: 7. The CDR3 reads CASSSQLLAAGELFF. DNA of the CDR3: TGTGCCAGCAGCTCCCAACTACTAGCGGCCGGGGAGCTGTTTTTT.

The chain recombines TRBV23-1 with TRBJ1-6, with 8 bases lining up with TRBD1. TRBV23-1 belongs to the ORF category, with a function that is uncertain. The CDR3 runs 14 residues. Trimming took 6 bases from V and 6 from J; bases not matched to a gene: 4. For the CDR3, the DNA is TGCGCCAGCAGCCTCGGGACAGGTAATTCACCCCTCCACTTT. Protein sequence: CASSLGTGNSPLHF.

V and J are TRBV29-1 and TRBJ1-1, with D tentatively TRBD1 (5 bases). This CDR3 region has 15 residues. Germline CDR1 reads SQVTM; CDR2 reads ANQGSEA. Trimming took off 1 base at V and 5 bases at J, with 17 bases between the two ends. The CDR3 protein is CSVEVPRASYTEAFF. In nucleotides, the CDR3 is TGCAGCGTTGAAGTCCCCAGGGCCTCGTATACTGAAGCTTTCTTT. Variable domain in full (rest from reference TRBV29-1 and TRBJ1-1): SAVISQKPSRDICQRGTSLTIQCQVDSQVTMMFWYRQQPGQSLTLIATANQGSEATYESGFVIDKFPISRPNLTFSTLTVSNMSPEDSSIYLCSVEVPRASYTEAFFGQGTRLTVV.

The CDR3 DNA sequence: TGTGCCAGCAGGGCAGGGGGACAGAACCCCTATGGCTACACCTTC. As protein: CASRAGGQNPYGYTF. The genes are TRBV28 and TRBJ1-2, with 7 bases fitting TRBD1. The CDR3 sequence is 15 residues long. Germline V gene lookup returns CDR1 MDHEN and CDR2 SYDVKM. J was trimmed by 4 bases and V by 6 bases; bases with no gene match: 11.

This clone was observed a handful of times. The chain couples TRBV6-5 to TRBJ1-2; a weak D match, TRBD1 (5 bases). Trimming took 2 bases from V and 8 from J, leaving 18 bases between them. Per germline, CDR1 MNHEY and CDR2 SVGAGI. This CDR3 has 15 residues. The CDR3: CASSYDTTETEGYTF. The CDR3 nucleotides are TGTGCCAGCAGTTACGATACGACAGAAACGGAGGGCTACACCTTC.

The table lists this clone with a few counts. CDR3: CASSSLDRNTEAFF. The CDR3 coding sequence is TGTGCCAGCAGTTCCCTGGACAGGAACACTGAAGCTTTCTTT. V gene TRBV28 combines with J gene TRBJ1-1; TRBD1 is a possible D gene (6 bases). The V gene lost 4 bases and the J gene lost 1 base, with 10 bases spanning the gap. The germline V gene has CDR1 MDHEN and CDR2 SYDVKM. The CDR3 loop spans 14 amino acids.

The chain links TRBV3-1 (or the pseudogene TRBV3-2) to TRBJ2-6, with a tentative D call TRBD1 (5 bases). Germline V gene lookup returns CDR1 LGHDT and CDR2 YNNKEL (reference sequence). Trimming pared 5 bases from V and 0 bases from J, leaving 14 bases between. CDR3 size: 17 residues. In DNA, the CDR3 is TGTGCCAGCAGCAATGGACACACCCTCTCTGGGGCCAACGTCCTGACTTTC. Translating gives CASSNGHTLSGANVLTF.

This clone was found once. V usage is TRBV11-3 and J usage is TRBJ2-1; D call uncertain. The germline V and J ends were trimmed by 1 base and 4 bases, with 11 bases remaining between them. The germline V gene has CDR1 SGHNT and CDR2 YENEEA. The CDR3 length is 15 residues. The CDR3 coding sequence is TGTGCCAGCAGCTTAGCACGGGTGACTTACAATGAGCAGTTCTTC. Protein sequence: CASSLARVTYNEQFF.

This sequence joins TRBV27 and TRBJ1-2, with D unresolved. V was clipped by 7 bases and J by 7 bases, with 16 bases between them. This CDR3 is 13 amino acids long. Germline CDR1 reads MNHEY; CDR2 reads SMNVEV (reference sequence). This chain's CDR3 is CASTDNPIRGYTF. The CDR3 DNA reads as TGTGCCAGCACCGACAACCCTATCCGTGGCTACACCTTC.

The rearrangement uses TRBV5-1 and TRBJ2-7, with 10 bases matching TRBD2. Trimming cost V 1 base and J 3 bases; bases outside gene matches: 7. This CDR3 comprises 16 residues. Germline V gene lookup returns CDR1 SGHRS and CDR2 YFSETQ. Here the CDR3 reads CASSLQSSGSLYEQYF. CDR3 sequence (DNA): TGCGCCAGCAGCTTGCAGTCTAGCGGGAGTCTCTACGAGCAGTACTTC.

The chain is built from TRBV6-5 and TRBJ1-1; tentatively, D is TRBD1 (6 bases). Trimming took off 2 bases at V and 0 bases at J, with 7 bases between the two ends. There are 14 residues in the CDR3. Per the germline V gene, CDR1 is MNHEY and CDR2 is SVGAGI. This chain's CDR3 is CASSYGGLNTEAFF. Here the CDR3 DNA reads TGTGCCAGCAGTTACGGGGGCCTGAACACTGAAGCTTTCTTT.

The chain couples TRBV18 to TRBJ1-1, with 9 bases fitting TRBD1. The length of the CDR3 is 18 residues. Germline CDR1 reads KGHSH; CDR2 reads LQKENI. Unmatched junction bases numbered 14, after V lost 6 bases and J lost 0 bases. The CDR3 protein is CASSSQGGQGGLNTEAFF. CDR3 DNA sequence: TGTGCCAGCTCCTCCCAGGGGGGACAGGGAGGTTTGAACACTGAAGCTTTCTTT.

A few counts support this clone. This chain links TRBV7-2 with TRBJ2-7; TRBD2 agrees at 8 bases. With 4 bases clipped from V and 3 bases from J, the junction kept 8 bases outside the gene matches. Looked up from germline, CDR1 is SGHTA and CDR2 is FQGNSA. The CDR3 contains 15 residues. The CDR3 is CASSYGAGEYYEQYF. CDR3 DNA: TGTGCCAGCAGCTACGGAGCGGGAGAATACTACGAGCAGTACTTC.

The chain carries TRBV18 and TRBJ2-7, with TRBD1 matching 9 bases. This CDR3 comprises 16 residues. Losses at the gene ends were 1 base for V and 3 bases for J; bases not matched to a gene: 7. Per the germline V gene, CDR1 is KGHSH and CDR2 is LQKENI. The CDR3 protein is CASSPLDRGTGYEQYF. DNA for the CDR3: TGTGCCAGCTCACCACTCGACAGGGGGACCGGCTACGAGCAGTACTTC.